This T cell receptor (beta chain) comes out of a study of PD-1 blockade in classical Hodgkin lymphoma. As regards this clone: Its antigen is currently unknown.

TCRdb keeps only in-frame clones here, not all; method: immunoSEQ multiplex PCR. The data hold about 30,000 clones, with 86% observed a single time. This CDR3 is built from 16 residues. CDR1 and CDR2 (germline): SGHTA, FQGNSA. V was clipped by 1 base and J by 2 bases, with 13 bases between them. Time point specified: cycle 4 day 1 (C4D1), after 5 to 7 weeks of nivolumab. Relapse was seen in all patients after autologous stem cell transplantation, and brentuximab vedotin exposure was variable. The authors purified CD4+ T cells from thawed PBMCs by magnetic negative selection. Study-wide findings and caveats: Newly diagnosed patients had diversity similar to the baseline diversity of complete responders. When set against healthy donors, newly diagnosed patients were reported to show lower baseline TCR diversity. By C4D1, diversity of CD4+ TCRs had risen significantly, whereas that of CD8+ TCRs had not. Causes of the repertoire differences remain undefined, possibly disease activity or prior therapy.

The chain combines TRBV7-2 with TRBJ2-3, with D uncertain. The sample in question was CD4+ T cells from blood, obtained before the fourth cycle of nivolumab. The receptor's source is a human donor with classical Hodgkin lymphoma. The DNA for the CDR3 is TGTGCCAGCAGCTTAGTTGCCCTAGACCACACAGATACGCAGTATTTT. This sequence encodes CASSLVALDHTDTQYF.